These 3 T cell receptor beta chains were all obtained from the same sample, sequenced in a study of cytomegalovirus exposure and HLA in healthy donors. Primers: 60 Vbeta forward and 13 Jbeta reverse. Some clones are missing from TCRdb's copy, which holds only in-frame ones; the method was immunoSEQ multiplex PCR. The sample contains roughly 120,000 clones, approximately 9.4% of which appear only once. The sample was PBMCs. These receptor sequences come from a man aged 25-45 years in good health and CMV-seronegative.

This sequence joins TRBV7-9 and TRBJ2-2; 7 nucleotides line up with TRBD2. Germline CDR1 SEHNR, CDR2 FQNEAQ (reference sequence). The CDR3 is made up of 16 amino acids. The V segment lost 6 bases and the J segment 1 base; nucleotides outside the gene matches: 8. CDR3 sequence reads: CASSTSTGGNTGELFF. For the CDR3, the DNA is TGTGCCAGCAGTACTTCAACGGGAGGGAACACCGGGGAGCTGTTTTTT.

CDR3 DNA: TGTGCCAGCTCCCTGGACAGGGGGCTCAATGAGCAGTTCTTC. This encodes CASSLDRGLNEQFF. V gene TRBV18 combines with J gene TRBJ2-1, with 11 bases aligning to TRBD1. CDR1 is KGHSH, CDR2 LQKENI, per germline. The CDR3 totals 14 residues. V lost 6 bases and J lost 6; bases outside the gene matches: 4.

V gene TRBV5-5 combines with J gene TRBJ2-7; no clear D gene. Per the germline V gene, CDR1 is SGHKS and CDR2 is YYEKEE (reference sequence). The CDR3 is made up of 13 amino acids. Trimming took off 0 bases at V and 3 bases at J, with 7 bases between the two ends. CDR3 region: CASSLVGSYEQYF. As DNA, the CDR3 is TGTGCCAGCAGCTTGGTGGGCAGCTACGAGCAGTACTTC.